The 31 T cell receptor beta chains in this list originate from one sample, sequenced in a study of identical twins' blood T cells. TCRdb itself ran the 5' RACE reads through MiXCR, one entry per CDR3 protein. Among 400,000 or so distinct CDR3 sequences listed, roughly 30% were seen once. Sequencing input: PBMCs. These receptors were collected from a woman aged 18-49 years in good health.

This clonotype was observed a handful of times. V and J are TRBV20-1 and TRBJ2-7; no reliable D call. Germline V gene lookup returns CDR1 DFQATT and CDR2 SNEGSKA (reference sequence). CDR3 length: 14 amino acids. V lost 6 bases and J lost 0, with 15 bases in between. The chain's CDR3 is CSAIVPSLSYEQYF. The DNA for the CDR3 is TGCAGTGCCATAGTCCCGAGTCTCTCCTACGAGCAGTACTTC.

The sample holds many counts of this clonotype. The rearrangement joins TRBV6-2 or TRBV6-3 to TRBJ2-1; D not certain. Trimming took 0 bases from V and 9 from J, leaving 3 bases between them. CDR3 length: 11 amino acids. The germline gives CDR1 MNHEY, CDR2 SVGEGT. The CDR3 DNA follows: TGTGCCAGCAGTTACTCAAGTGAGCAGTTCTTC. The encoded protein is CASSYSSEQFF.

With regard to this clonotype: No conserved phenylalanine or tryptophan ends this CDR3, so it is likely a read error. As DNA, the CDR3 is TGCGCCAGCAGCTCGGACAGCATTTATGGCTACACCCTC. Translating gives CASSSDSIYGYTL. The chain has TRBV5-1 and TRBJ1-2, with D possibly being TRBD1 (6 bases). The germline CDR1 and CDR2 sequences are SGHRS and YFSETQ. This CDR3 region has 13 residues. Deletions cut 3 bases from V and 5 bases from J, with 11 bases between.

There are many counts of this clonotype. The chain has TRBV10-1 and TRBJ2-3; D ambiguous. Germline V gives CDR1 WNHNN, CDR2 SYGVQD (reference sequence). The CDR3 has 13 residues. V was pared by 2 bases and J by 4 bases, with 7 bases between. The DNA of the CDR3 is TGCGCCAGCAGTGAGAAAAGGGCAGATACGCAGTATTTT. Translated: CASSEKRADTQYF.

The rearrangement uses TRBV7-9 and TRBJ1-1; D not resolved. The CDR3 is 14 residues long. Trimming took off 4 bases at V and 0 bases at J, with 9 bases between the two ends. Germline V gene lookup returns CDR1 SEHNR and CDR2 FQNEAQ (reference sequence). As DNA, the CDR3 is TGTGCCAGCAGCTCGACGGCCCTGAACACTGAAGCTTTCTTT. Its protein is CASSSTALNTEAFF.

The V call is TRBV3-1, the J call TRBJ1-2; D possibly corresponds to TRBD1 (6 bases). The CDR3 consists of 14 residues. Germline V CDR1 and CDR2: LGHDT, YNNKEL (reference sequence). V lost 6 bases, J lost 1 base, and 12 bases lay in between. Here the CDR3 reads CASSRTESNYGYTF. CDR3 nucleotides: TGTGCCAGCAGTAGGACAGAGAGTAACTATGGCTACACCTTC.

The chain combines TRBV19 with TRBJ1-1, with 7 bases identical to TRBD1. Germline-derived CDR1 and CDR2 are LNHDA and SQIVND (reference sequence). The CDR3 covers 13 residues. With V trimmed by 2 bases and J by 6 bases, 3 bases remained unmatched. For the CDR3, the DNA is TGTGCCAGTAGTATAAGGGGGCTGGCTGAAGCTTTCTTT. Protein sequence: CASSIRGLAEAFF.

This clonotype has more than one count but fewer than ten. One junction end does not reproduce the germline sequence, and a read error may be involved. The chain uses TRBV18 and TRBJ1-1, with 7 bases that match TRBD1. The CDR3 consists of 13 residues. Germline V CDR1 and CDR2: KGHSH, LQKENI. This chain's CDR3 is CASAPGGNSEAFF. Written as DNA, the CDR3 is TGTGCCAGCGCCCCAGGGGGGAACTCTGAAGCTTTCTTT.

The chain joins TRBV5-1 to TRBJ1-2; D gene ambiguous. The germline CDR1 and CDR2 sequences are SGHRS and YFSETQ. Between the trimmed V and J ends, which lost 0 bases and 5 bases, there was a span of 11 bases. This CDR3 spans 14 amino acids. CDR3 amino acids: CASSLEADVYGYTF. DNA of the CDR3: TGCGCCAGCAGCTTGGAGGCAGATGTATATGGCTACACCTTC.

J is TRBJ2-5 and V is TRBV29-1; 7 nucleotides align to TRBD2. The CDR3 totals 12 residues. Per the germline V gene, CDR1 is SQVTM and CDR2 is ANQGSEA. Losses at the gene ends were 4 bases for V and 2 bases for J; bases not matched to a gene: 1. DNA of the CDR3: TGCAGCGTTGCGGGGGGTCAAGAGACCCAGTACTTC. Its translation: CSVAGGQETQYF.

The V call is TRBV7-2, the J call TRBJ2-1; D gene uncertain. V was clipped by 3 bases and J by 8 bases, with 26 bases between them. The CDR3 has 18 residues. Germline V gene sequence: CDR1 SGHTA, CDR2 FQGNSA. The chain's CDR3 is CASSLGYSRRTSYDEQFF. The CDR3 DNA reads as TGTGCCAGCAGCTTGGGTTATAGCAGGAGAACATCTTACGATGAGCAGTTCTTC.

This clonotype was counted a few times. This rearrangement joins TRBV11-2 to TRBJ1-1, with 8 bases that match TRBD1. CDR1 is SGHAT, CDR2 FQNNGV, per germline. J gave up 3 bases and V 10 bases, and 4 bases lay outside the gene matches. The CDR3 has 12 residues. The CDR3 nucleotides are TGTGCCACCCAACAGGGGGACACTGAAGCTTTCTTT. This encodes CATQQGDTEAFF.

The gene calls are TRBV2 and TRBJ1-1; D may be TRBD1 (6 bases). V was pared by 6 bases and J by 3 bases, with 17 bases between. This CDR3 is 15 amino acids long. Looked up from germline, CDR1 is SNHLY and CDR2 is FYNNEI. This CDR3 reads CASSQQGYMDTEAFF. The CDR3 DNA is TGTGCCAGCAGCCAACAGGGTTACATGGACACTGAAGCTTTCTTT.

J is TRBJ2-3 and V is TRBV20-1; 8 bases are a match to TRBD1. Germline CDR1 and CDR2: DFQATT and SNEGSKA (reference sequence). V was pared by 2 bases and J by 4 bases, with 11 bases of the junction left unmatched. The CDR3 sequence is 16 residues long. The CDR3 region is CSARSTGGPLPDTQYF. CDR3 nucleotides: TGCAGTGCTAGATCAACAGGGGGACCCTTGCCAGATACGCAGTATTTT.

Many counts were recorded for this clonotype. The rearrangement links TRBV2 to TRBJ1-1; possible D gene TRBD1, 5 bases. Between the trimmed V and J ends, which lost 7 bases and 1 base, there was a span of 10 bases. This CDR3 is 13 amino acids long. Germline V lookup: CDR1 SNHLY, CDR2 FYNNEI. The DNA for the CDR3 is TGTGCCAGCATGGGACCGCGGAACACTGAAGCTTTCTTT. It codes for CASMGPRNTEAFF.

Only a few counts were recorded for this clonotype. The chain uses TRBV30 and TRBJ1-5, with D hard to call. CDR1 is GTSNPN and CDR2 is SVGIG in the germline V gene (reference sequence). The ends were cut back, 6 bases at V and 3 bases at J, with 15 bases in the middle. The CDR3 spans 14 residues. CDR3 region: CACSPATINQPQHF. CDR3 nucleotides: TGTGCCTGTTCGCCGGCGACAATCAATCAGCCCCAGCATTTT.

The V call is TRBV6-5, the J call TRBJ1-4; no definite D call. The germline gives CDR1 MNHEY, CDR2 SVGAGI. Trimming pared 2 bases from V and 0 bases from J, leaving 4 bases between. The CDR3 length is 14 residues. CDR3 bases: TGTGCCAGCAGTTACGGTGCAACTAATGAAAAACTGTTTTTT. It yields the protein CASSYGATNEKLFF.

About this clonotype itself: Given a much more abundant clone one base away, this may be a read error. The V gene is TRBV6-1, the J gene TRBJ1-2; D is ambiguous. Per germline, CDR1 MNHNS and CDR2 SASEGT. CDR3 length equals 12 residues. Here the CDR3 DNA reads TGTGCGGAGACCGAAGCTAACTATGGCCACACCTTC. Translation gives CAETEANYGHTF.

A few counts support this clonotype. This rearrangement joins TRBV7-3 to TRBJ1-1; D ambiguous. The CDR3 spans 14 residues. The germline gives CDR1 SGHTA, CDR2 FQGTGA. Trimming left V 5 bases short and J 1 base short, with 11 bases between. The chain's CDR3 is CASSPPRKNTEAFF. The CDR3 DNA is TGTGCCAGCAGCCCGCCACGCAAGAACACTGAAGCTTTCTTT.

This clonotype was counted only a few times. The chain recombines TRBV9 with TRBJ1-1; a possible D gene is TRBD1 (5 bases). The CDR3 loop spans 13 amino acids. Looked up from germline, CDR1 is SGDLS and CDR2 is YYNGEE. The V end lost 0 bases, the J end lost 5 bases, and 8 bases lay between the germline ends. The CDR3 region has the DNA TGTGCCAGCAGCGTAGCAGGGAGGACTGAAGCTTTCTTT. Protein: CASSVAGRTEAFF.

At least ten counts were recorded for this clonotype. The V call is TRBV6-2 or TRBV6-3, the J call TRBJ2-1; 10 bases fit TRBD2. The length of the CDR3 is 15 residues. With V trimmed by 2 bases and J by 8 bases, 6 bases remained unmatched. In germline, CDR1 is MNHEY, CDR2 SVGEGT. The CDR3 reads CASSYLAGDYDEQFF. As DNA, the CDR3 is TGTGCCAGCAGTTACCTAGCGGGAGATTACGATGAGCAGTTCTTC.

This chain uses TRBV20-1 with TRBJ1-2; D is possibly TRBD1 (5 bases). The CDR3 sequence is 13 residues long. Germline lookup yields CDR1 DFQATT and CDR2 SNEGSKA (reference sequence). Trimming cost V 6 bases and J 6 bases, with 17 bases left between them. As DNA, the CDR3 is TGCAGTGCCCCAAATACACGCAGGGATGGCTACACCTTC. Residues: CSAPNTRRDGYTF.

This chain joins TRBV20-1 and TRBJ1-3, with D possibly matching TRBD1 (6 bases). The germline V gene encodes CDR1 DFQATT and CDR2 SNEGSKA (reference sequence). This CDR3 region has 14 residues. V was clipped by 6 bases and J by 0 bases, with 12 bases between them. CDR3 nucleotides: TGCAGTGCGGGGGACAAGACCTCTGGAAACACCATATATTTT. Its protein is CSAGDKTSGNTIYF.

This chain uses TRBV5-6 with TRBJ2-1; no definite D call. The length of the CDR3 is 12 residues. Germline values: CDR1 SGHDT, CDR2 YYEEEE. Trimming removed 2 bases at V and 9 bases at J, with 9 bases between. The CDR3 region is CASSFGGREQFF. The DNA of the CDR3 is TGTGCCAGCAGCTTCGGCGGCCGTGAGCAGTTCTTC.

Turning to this clonotype: A much bigger clone sits one base away, suggesting this may be a read error. The chain joins TRBV29-1 to TRBJ1-2; no clear D. The ends were cut back, 3 bases at V and 4 bases at J, with 15 bases in the middle. Looked up from germline, CDR1 is SQVTM and CDR2 is ANQGSEA. This CDR3 contains 14 residues. This CDR3 reads CSVEVWGSGYGYTF. CDR3 DNA sequence: TGCAGCGTTGAGGTATGGGGTTCTGGCTATGGCTACACCTTC.

The V call is TRBV28, the J call TRBJ2-3, with a possible D match to TRBD2 (6 bases). Germline CDR1 is MDHEN and CDR2 is SYDVKM. The CDR3 contains 15 residues. Trimming took 3 bases from V and 0 from J, leaving 10 bases between them. The CDR3, as DNA: TGTGCCAGCAGTTTGGTGGGACTTAGCACAGATACGCAGTATTTT. The encoded protein is CASSLVGLSTDTQYF.

This chain uses TRBV7-9 with TRBJ1-1; D may be TRBD1 (5 bases). The CDR3 is 13 residues long. V was cut by 0 bases and J by 9 bases, with 11 bases left in between. From germline, CDR1 is SEHNR and CDR2 FQNEAQ (reference sequence). The CDR3 DNA is TGTGCCAGCAGCTTAGCCAACCGGGACCAAGCTTTCTTT. It encodes CASSLANRDQAFF.

This clonotype was detected many times. This sequence joins TRBV20-1 and TRBJ1-1, with D possibly matching TRBD1 (6 bases). Trimming cost V 6 bases and J 2 bases, with 13 bases left between them. The CDR3 loop spans 13 amino acids. CDR1 is DFQATT, CDR2 SNEGSKA, per germline (reference sequence). The CDR3 protein is CSATQGGNTEAFF. The CDR3, as DNA: TGCAGTGCCACACAGGGAGGAAACACTGAAGCTTTCTTT.

There are a few counts of this clonotype. The chain links TRBV5-1 to TRBJ1-1; 7 bases fit TRBD1. The CDR3 consists of 13 residues. V was clipped by 5 bases and J by 3 bases; unmatched bases: 4. Germline CDR1 and CDR2: SGHRS and YFSETQ. The DNA for the CDR3 is TGCGCCAGCAGGGGCGGGACAGACACTGAAGCTTTCTTT. It yields the protein CASRGGTDTEAFF.

The V and J genes are TRBV20-1 and TRBJ1-1, with 9 bases aligning to TRBD1. From germline, CDR1 is DFQATT and CDR2 SNEGSKA (reference sequence). This CDR3 comprises 14 residues. The junction had 7 bases not matched to a gene; V was cut back by 3 bases and J by 5 bases. CDR3 region: CSARTGGSRTEAFF. DNA for the CDR3: TGCAGTGCTAGGACAGGGGGAAGTAGGACTGAAGCTTTCTTT.

With respect to this clonotype: One end of the junction does not line up with germline, which may come from a read error. The CDR3 DNA reads as TGTGCCACCAGCAGTTTGACAGCCGCGGGGGATAATGAAAAACTGGTTTTT. Residues: CATSSLTAAGDNEKLVF. The rearrangement links TRBV15 to TRBJ1-4; tentatively, D is TRBD1 (5 bases). In germline, CDR1 is LNHNV, CDR2 YYDKDF (reference sequence). The CDR3 spans 17 residues.